The 24 T cell receptor beta chains below all came from one sample that was sequenced in a study of blood T cell repertoires in COVID-19. The protocol was immunoSEQ multiplex PCR, while the TCRdb copy is restricted to in-frame clones and leaves out a portion. The sample carries more than 250,000 clones, 80% to 95% recorded once. Sequencing input: PBMCs or T cells enriched from blood (not recorded which). All receptors come from a woman in her thirties who had recovered from COVID-19.

A single count supports this clone. This chain connects TRBV6-5 to TRBJ2-5; TRBD1 matches at 12 bases. CDR1 is MNHEY and CDR2 is SVGAGI in the germline V gene. The V segment lost 6 bases and the J segment 5 bases; nucleotides outside the gene matches: 7. This CDR3 has 15 amino acids. This CDR3 reads CASSGTGGLRETQYF. In DNA, the CDR3 is TGTGCCAGCAGCGGGACAGGGGGCCTCCGGGAGACCCAGTACTTC.

This chain joins TRBV12-3 or TRBV12-4 and TRBJ2-1; tentatively, D is TRBD1 (5 bases). Deletions cut 3 bases from V and 11 bases from J, with 14 bases between. The CDR3 contains 13 residues. The CDR3 sequence: CASSFARAYQQFF. In nucleotides, the CDR3 is TGTGCCAGCAGTTTCGCCAGGGCCTACCAGCAGTTCTTC.

This chain joins TRBV6-5 and TRBJ1-6; D uncertain. Trimming cost V 7 bases and J 8 bases, with 6 bases left between them. The germline V gene has CDR1 MNHEY and CDR2 SVGAGI. The CDR3 sequence is 11 residues long. The CDR3 DNA reads TGTGCCAGCAAAGGAGATTCACCCCTCCACTTT. Amino acids: CASKGDSPLHF.

The chain has TRBV6-5 and TRBJ2-5; no definite D call. Germline CDR1 MNHEY, CDR2 SVGAGI. The ends were cut back, 7 bases at V and 4 bases at J, with 13 bases in the middle. The CDR3 runs 13 residues. CDR3 amino acids: CASTAATGETQYF. The CDR3 nucleotides read TGTGCCAGCACAGCAGCAACGGGAGAGACCCAGTACTTC.

The rearrangement uses TRBV5-1 and TRBJ1-2; TRBD1 matches at 11 bases. The CDR3 runs 15 residues. The trim removed 3 bases at V and 2 bases at J, leaving 3 bases unmatched. Germline lookup yields CDR1 SGHRS and CDR2 YFSETQ. The CDR3 sequence: CASSSGQGENYGYTF. The DNA of the CDR3 is TGCGCCAGCAGCTCGGGACAGGGGGAAAACTATGGCTACACCTTC.

The chain combines TRBV3-1 (or the pseudogene TRBV3-2) with TRBJ1-6; perhaps TRBD1 as D (5 bases). Per the germline V gene, CDR1 is LGHDT and CDR2 is YNNKEL (reference sequence). V was shortened by 0 bases and J by 8 bases, with 11 bases between the two germline ends. CDR3 size: 15 residues. This CDR3 is CASSQDAGNDSPLHF. DNA for the CDR3: TGTGCCAGCAGCCAAGATGCAGGGAATGATTCACCCCTCCACTTT.

The V and J genes are TRBV28 and TRBJ2-1, with D maybe TRBD1 (5 bases). The CDR3 is made up of 13 amino acids. The V end lost 7 bases, the J end lost 8 bases, and 15 bases lay between the germline ends. The germline CDR1 and CDR2 sequences are MDHEN and SYDVKM. The CDR3 sequence is CASTLRESDEQFF. DNA for the CDR3: TGTGCCAGCACCCTCAGGGAATCGGATGAGCAGTTCTTC.

This sequence joins TRBV28 and TRBJ2-7; TRBD1 aligns across 8 bases. The CDR3 has 13 residues. Germline V lookup: CDR1 MDHEN, CDR2 SYDVKM. Unmatched junction bases numbered 12, after V lost 10 bases and J lost 7 bases. CDR3 coding DNA: TGTGCCACCCAGAGGCAGGGGGCGAGGGAGCAGTACTTC. Protein product: CATQRQGAREQYF.

The CDR3 nucleotides are TGTGCCAGTAGTATACGAGCAAGCTCCTACAATGAGCAGTTCTTC. This encodes CASSIRASSYNEQFF. This chain uses TRBV19 with TRBJ2-1; D is ambiguous. The germline V gene encodes CDR1 LNHDA and CDR2 SQIVND (reference sequence). V was trimmed by 2 bases and J by 0 bases, leaving 8 bases between them. The CDR3 is made up of 15 amino acids.

V and J are TRBV12-3 or TRBV12-4 and TRBJ2-7; D is unresolved. The CDR3 runs 13 residues. V was cut by 6 bases and J by 5 bases, with 14 bases left in between. The chain's CDR3 is CASSKRIRDEQYF. CDR3 nucleotide sequence: TGTGCCAGCAGCAAGCGCATACGGGACGAGCAGTACTTC.

The chain joins TRBV6-5 to TRBJ1-2; 9 bases are shared with TRBD1. CDR1 is MNHEY, CDR2 SVGAGI, per germline. The CDR3 is 14 residues long. J lost 7 bases, V lost 7 bases, and 10 bases had no gene match. CDR3 nucleotides: TGTGCCAGCATAGGGACAGGGCATTCGCGTGGCTACACCTTC. This sequence encodes CASIGTGHSRGYTF.

This clone was found once. V usage is TRBV11-3 and J usage is TRBJ2-1; 7 nucleotides align to TRBD2. This CDR3 comprises 12 residues. J lost 9 bases, V lost 5 bases, and 4 bases had no gene match. Germline lookup yields CDR1 SGHNT and CDR2 YENEEA. CDR3 in DNA: TGTGCCAGCAGCCCCCGGGGGGTTGAGCAGTTCTTC. Protein: CASSPRGVEQFF.

The rearrangement uses TRBV7-2 and TRBJ2-7, with D possibly TRBD2 on 6 matching bases. The V end lost 1 base, the J end lost 3 bases, and 16 bases lay between the germline ends. This CDR3 contains 16 residues. Germline assignment: CDR1 SGHTA and CDR2 FQGNSA. Here the CDR3 DNA reads TGTGCCAGCAGCTTAGTGTCAGGAGGACTAATCTACGAGCAGTACTTC. Its protein product is CASSLVSGGLIYEQYF.

The chain employs TRBV10-1 and TRBJ2-3; TRBD2 agrees at 9 bases. This CDR3 spans 18 amino acids. Germline CDR1 and CDR2: WNHNN and SYGVQD (reference sequence). J lost 5 bases, V lost 3 bases, and 15 bases had no gene match. CDR3 nucleotide sequence: TGCGCCAGCAGTGACAGTTCCCCACTAGCGGGTAGGAGAGATACGCAGTATTTT. Its protein product is CASSDSSPLAGRRDTQYF.

The chain links TRBV30 to TRBJ1-4, with a possible D match to TRBD1 (6 bases). With 3 bases removed from V and 8 bases from J, the gap between germline ends came to 16 bases. The CDR3 contains 14 residues. Looked up from germline, CDR1 is GTSNPN and CDR2 is SVGIG (reference sequence). CDR3 DNA: TGTGCCTGGAGCCCGGGGGGCCAAAGGGAAAAACTGTTTTTT. Its translation is CAWSPGGQREKLFF.

V gene TRBV28 combines with J gene TRBJ1-2; TRBD1 agrees at 10 bases. J gave up 7 bases and V 6 bases, and 8 bases lay outside the gene matches. This CDR3 is built from 14 residues. Germline assignment: CDR1 MDHEN and CDR2 SYDVKM. This CDR3 is CASSRDRGIFGYTF. The CDR3 nucleotides read TGTGCCAGCAGCCGGGACAGGGGAATTTTTGGCTACACCTTC.

The chain combines TRBV18 with TRBJ1-1; 12 nucleotides align to TRBD1. This CDR3 is built from 15 residues. V shed 6 bases, J shed 1 base, and the junction held 3 bases outside the gene matches. The V gene's germline CDR1 is KGHSH and CDR2 LQKENI. CDR3 sequence reads: CASSPGQGANTEAFF. In DNA, the CDR3 is TGTGCCAGCTCCCCGGGACAGGGGGCGAACACTGAAGCTTTCTTT. Full variable domain (missing parts from reference TRBV18 and TRBJ1-1): NAGVMQNPRHLVRRRGQEARLRCSPMKGHSHVYWYRQLPEEGLKFMVYLQKENIIDESGMPKERFSAEFPKEGPSILRIQQVVRGDSAAYFCASSPGQGANTEAFFGQGTRLTVV.

This clone has a single count. The V call is TRBV9, the J call TRBJ2-3; 7 bases fit TRBD2. Trimming at V came to 0 bases and at J to 5 bases, leaving 3 bases not matched to a gene. Germline V gives CDR1 SGDLS, CDR2 YYNGEE. The CDR3 spans 14 residues. CDR3 bases: TGTGCCAGCAGCGTAGAGGCGGGGGTAGATACGCAGTATTTT. Translated, it gives CASSVEAGVDTQYF.

The rearrangement links TRBV5-4 to TRBJ2-5, with 9 bases identical to TRBD1. Germline V gene data show CDR1 as SGHNT and CDR2 as YYREEE (reference sequence). V shed 0 bases and J 6 bases; nucleotides not matched to a gene: 6. The CDR3 extends over 15 amino acids. In DNA form, the CDR3 reads TGTGCCAGCAGCTTGGTGACAGGGGGGGGAAAGACCCAGTACTTC. This gives the protein CASSLVTGGGKTQYF.

The V gene is TRBV7-9, the J gene TRBJ2-2, with 11 nucleotides matching TRBD2. CDR1 is SEHNR, CDR2 FQNEAQ, per germline (reference sequence). The CDR3 consists of 14 residues. V trimming: 10 bases; J trimming: 3 bases; junction bases outside the gene matches: 4. The DNA of the CDR3 is TGTGCCACGGGGGGACTAGCGGACACCGGGGAGCTGTTTTTT. This gives the protein CATGGLADTGELFF.

The chain couples TRBV5-5 to TRBJ1-2; 12 nucleotides match TRBD1. Germline loops: CDR1 SGHKS, CDR2 YYEKEE (reference sequence). This CDR3 comprises 14 residues. J lost 6 bases, V lost 4 bases, and 4 bases had no gene match. This CDR3 reads CASSPGTGGDGYTF. CDR3 in DNA: TGTGCCAGCAGCCCCGGGACAGGGGGCGATGGCTACACCTTC.

The gene calls are TRBV2 and TRBJ1-1; D remains unclear. Germline V lookup: CDR1 SNHLY, CDR2 FYNNEI. V was pared by 0 bases and J by 0 bases, with 8 bases between. This CDR3 has 15 amino acids. CDR3 loop: CASSEAPGLNTEAFF. The CDR3 region has the DNA TGTGCCAGCAGTGAAGCTCCGGGTCTGAACACTGAAGCTTTCTTT.

The rearrangement uses TRBV20-1 and TRBJ2-7, with 8 bases that match TRBD2. The CDR3 sequence is 11 residues long. The V and J ends lost 7 bases and 2 bases, in that order; junction bases with no gene match: 1. Germline V gene data show CDR1 as DFQATT and CDR2 as SNEGSKA (reference sequence). The CDR3 loop reads CSGRGAYEQYF. The DNA of the CDR3 is TGCAGTGGGCGGGGGGCCTACGAGCAGTACTTC.

This clone was counted a single time. The rearrangement links TRBV6-5 to TRBJ2-1; D may be TRBD2 (6 bases). V dropped 0 bases and J dropped 8 bases, with 11 bases sitting between them. Germline-derived CDR1 and CDR2 are MNHEY and SVGAGI. The CDR3 is made up of 14 amino acids. CDR3 sequence (DNA): TGTGCCAGCAGTTACTCGGAGGGACGGTATGAGCAGTTCTTC. It specifies CASSYSEGRYEQFF.